This T cell receptor (beta chain) emerged from a study of T cell responses to AZD1222 COVID-19 vaccine. Study overall: Second-dose timings of about 4 or about 12 weeks were pooled.

The study's findings and limits: The repertoires were collected only after the peak T cell response.

A remark on this clone: The target antigen is unknown.

The protocol was immunoSEQ multiplex PCR, while the TCRdb copy is restricted to in-frame clones and leaves out a portion. The table lists 100,000 or so clones, approximately 88% of them singletons. The V and J ends lost 3 bases and 1 base, in that order; junction bases with no gene match: 5. CDR1 is LNHDA, CDR2 SQIVND, per germline (reference sequence). CDR3 size: 15 residues. This material consisted of peripheral blood, taken on day 0 of AZD1222 vaccination. The receptor was isolated from an adult in good health. The rearrangement uses TRBV19 and TRBJ2-7; 8 nucleotides match TRBD2. CDR3 nucleotide sequence: TGTGCCAGTAGTATCTTCGCGGGAGGTTCCTACGAGCAGTACTTC. Translating gives CASSIFAGGSYEQYF.